This T cell receptor (beta chain) was recorded in a study of cytomegalovirus exposure and HLA in healthy donors. Study-wide results and caveats: Common viral pathogens seemed to be connected with several of the most significant clusters, according to a later analysis. Researchers reportedly found TCR beta sequences accurately predicted most subjects' HLA-A and HLA-B alleles. V segments that were indistinguishable, TRBV6-2 and TRBV6-3 among them, were omitted from analysis. Information on immune exposure was restricted to one variable (CMV serostatus).

As to this clone: Its cognate antigen is unknown.

Primers included in the PCR were 60 Vbeta and 13 Jbeta primers. Here immunoSEQ multiplex PCR was the method, and the copy in TCRdb shows in-frame clones only, minus some. This table holds some 210,000 clones, 60% to 80% found once. In germline, CDR1 is MDHEN, CDR2 SYDVKM. This CDR3 contains 16 residues. V lost 6 bases, J lost 4 bases, and 7 bases stayed unmatched. The source material was PBMCs. The origin of this receptor is a male donor in good health and CMV-seronegative. V usage is TRBV28 and J usage is TRBJ2-2; 11 bases are shared with TRBD2. CDR3 DNA sequence: TGTGCCAGCAGCAGTCCGGGACTAGCGGTCACCGGGGAGCTGTTTTTT. It encodes CASSSPGLAVTGELFF.